Listed here is a single T cell receptor beta chain. Antigen: not known. The junction does not match germline at one end; this may be a read error. The CDR3 spans 13 residues. CDR1 WNHNN and CDR2 SYGVQD come from the germline V gene (reference sequence). The data stem from a study of CD8+CD57+ T cells in acquired aplastic anemia. Study at large: The DNA of sorted CD4+ and CD8+ cells averaged approximately 2.9 ug. Average CD4+ read depth in healthy donors was 10 million to 12 million reads. Findings and caveats of the study: Patients and controls shared 25 to 35 CD8+ CDR3 sequences, highly expressed in patients.

Template material for TCR beta VDJ and CDR3 profiling consisted of genomic DNA. Via MiXCR, TCRdb re-called the reads, giving one row per CDR3 protein. Of hundreds of thousands of distinct CDR3 sequences detected, about two thirds appear once; the ten largest clones hold approximately 3.9%. The sequence derives from a human donor in good health, serving as a control. This chain links TRBV10-1 with TRBJ1-5; TRBD1 is a possible D gene (5 bases). What was sequenced was sorted CD4+, CD8+, or CD8+CD57+ T cells (not recorded which) from PBMCs. The CDR3 nucleotides read TGCGCCAGCAGGCCGCAGGGAGATCAGCCCCACACCTTC. This codes for CASRPQGDQPHTF.